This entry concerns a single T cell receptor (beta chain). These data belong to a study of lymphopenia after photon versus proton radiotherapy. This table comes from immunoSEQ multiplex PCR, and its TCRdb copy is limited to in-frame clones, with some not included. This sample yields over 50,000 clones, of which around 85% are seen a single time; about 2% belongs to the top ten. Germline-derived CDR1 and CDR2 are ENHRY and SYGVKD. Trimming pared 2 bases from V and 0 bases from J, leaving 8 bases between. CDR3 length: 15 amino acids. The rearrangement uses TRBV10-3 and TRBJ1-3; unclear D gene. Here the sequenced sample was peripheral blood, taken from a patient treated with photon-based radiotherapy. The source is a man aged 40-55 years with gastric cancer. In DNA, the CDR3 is TGTGCCATCAGTGAGGGACGGCTCTCTGGAAACACCATATATTTT. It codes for CAISEGRLSGNTIYF.